The T cell receptor (beta chain) described here comes from a study of T cells in women clearing cervical HPV infection. Study at large: Cases' blood sampling followed lesion detection by median approximately 150 days (90 to 200).

Dot-blot hybridization genotyped cervical HPV amplified with MY09/MY11 PCR. This CDR3 spans 12 amino acids. From germline, CDR1 is MDHEN and CDR2 SYDVKM. Genomic DNA, averaging around 1,200 ng per sample, yielded TCR beta CDR3 via immunoSEQ. The protocol was immunoSEQ multiplex PCR, while the TCRdb copy is restricted to in-frame clones and leaves out a portion. This sample's table has around 39,000 clones. Of note for this clone: Coverage ceases 3 residues before the CDR3 finishes, and the germline J gene fills in the end.

Input material: blood buffy coat. The rearrangement joins TRBV28 to TRBJ1-1; no definite D call. The TCR comes from a woman between 18 and 70 years old with a cervical HPV16 infection that either progressed to CIN3+ or cleared (not recorded which). Partial CDR3 DNA: TGTGCCAGCAACCCTCGGCGGGGAGAA. Its translation is CASNPRRGE. In full, the CDR3 is CASNPRRGEAFF. Combining the CDR3 with reference TRBV28 and TRBJ1-1 gives the whole variable domain DVKVTQSSRYLVKRTGEKVFLECVQDMDHENMFWYRQDPGLGLRLIYFSYDVKMKEKGDIPEGYSVSREKKERFSLILESASTNQTSMYLCASNPRRGEAFFGQGTRLTVV.